This T cell receptor (beta chain) was recorded in a study of blood T cell repertoires in COVID-19. Study-wide background: Acute-phase and convalescent COVID-19 samples originated in the United States, Italy and Spain.

Trimming cost V 2 bases and J 5 bases, with 9 bases left between them. Germline V CDR1 and CDR2: MNHNY, SVGAGI (reference sequence). The CDR3 is 13 residues long. Clones were read by immunoSEQ multiplex PCR, and TCRdb kept only the in-frame ones, dropping some. Of about 160,000 clones listed, 60% to 85% are singletons. The V and J genes are TRBV6-6 and TRBJ1-1; D gene unclear. What was sequenced was peripheral blood. This receptor was obtained from a woman aged 60 to 75 with COVID-19, enrolled during active disease. CDR3 coding DNA: TGTGCCAGCAGTTACAAAGGAGAGACTGAAGCTTTCTTT. Translated: CASSYKGETEAFF.